The 2 T cell receptor beta chains below all came from one sample that was sequenced in a study of CD8 T cells in Susac syndrome. Reverse transcription used roughly 0.45 to 1 ug RNA and random hexamers. TCRdb ran MiXCR on the immunoSEQ multiplex PCR reads and lists one entry per CDR3 protein. This sample carries 240,000 or so distinct CDR3 sequences, about 96% of them seen once, and the ten largest clones take under 0.12%. Sequenced sample: CD4+ T cells from PBMCs. The receptors come from a human donor with Susac syndrome.

The chain recombines TRBV7-2 with TRBJ2-3, with TRBD2 matching over 7 bases. Germline V gives CDR1 SGHTA, CDR2 FQGNSA. The length of the CDR3 is 12 residues. J was trimmed by 9 bases and V by 4 bases; bases with no gene match: 4. CDR3 nucleotide sequence: TGTGCCAGCAGCTCCGGGGGGACCACGCAGTATTTT. Protein product: CASSSGGTTQYF.

This chain connects TRBV2 to TRBJ2-5; D not resolved. In germline, CDR1 is SNHLY, CDR2 FYNNEI. The CDR3 contains 14 residues. Trimming left V 1 base short and J 3 bases short, with 9 bases between. This CDR3 reads CASSEEVVKETQYF. The DNA for the CDR3 is TGTGCCAGCAGTGAAGAAGTGGTGAAAGAGACCCAGTACTTC.